These 9 T cell receptor beta chains were all obtained from the same sample, sequenced in a study of blood T cells in healthy people across ages. With a J-beta primer mix and a sample-barcoded 5' primer, a second PCR ran about 7 to 12 cycles. MiXCR, applied by TCRdb to the 5' RACE reads, yields one record per CDR3 protein. The table has around 1.5 million distinct CDR3 sequences, 45% to 70% seen once. Sequencing was done on a sample of blood. All receptors derive from a man in his late teens or twenties in good health.

The rearrangement uses TRBV6-6 and TRBJ1-2; D perhaps matches TRBD1 (6 bases). The CDR3 is 15 amino acids. Trimming removed 6 bases at V and 1 base at J, with 15 bases between. Germline V CDR1 and CDR2: MNHNY, SVGAGI (reference sequence). CDR3 DNA: TGTGCCAGCAGGTCCCCCAGGGGAGTTAACTATGGCTACACCTTC. As protein: CASRSPRGVNYGYTF.

This clonotype was detected a few times. The gene calls are TRBV29-1 and TRBJ2-7, with D possibly TRBD1 on 7 matching bases. Between the trimmed V and J ends, which lost 0 bases and 0 bases, there was a span of 12 bases. Germline V CDR1 and CDR2: SQVTM, ANQGSEA. The CDR3 runs 15 residues. The CDR3 coding sequence is TGCAGCGTTGAAGATCGACAGGGACTCTCCTACGAGCAGTACTTC. It codes for CSVEDRQGLSYEQYF.

Only a few counts were recorded for this clonotype. CDR3 amino acids: CASSLYSGRTDTQYF. CDR3 DNA: TGCGCCAGCAGCCTCTATAGCGGGAGAACAGATACGCAGTATTTT. The chain has TRBV4-1 and TRBJ2-3; TRBD2 aligns across 9 bases. Germline V CDR1 and CDR2: MGHRA, YSYEKL. This CDR3 spans 15 amino acids. V lost 4 bases to trimming and J lost 3 bases; unmatched junction nucleotides: 5.

The chain uses TRBV7-2 and TRBJ2-4; TRBD1 might be the D (7 bases). The J call may be incorrect, as the DNA end agrees better with TRBJ2-7. There are 15 residues in the CDR3. The germline V gene encodes CDR1 SGHTA and CDR2 FQGNSA. The DNA of the CDR3 is TGTGCCAGCAGCTTGGACCAGGGGGGATCCCACGAGCAGTACTTC. Protein sequence: CASSLDQGGSHEQYF.

V and J are TRBV25-1 and TRBJ1-2; TRBD1 matches at 8 bases. Germline V CDR1 and CDR2: MGHDK, SYGVNS. The CDR3 has 16 amino acids. Losses at the gene ends were 3 bases for V and 7 bases for J; bases not matched to a gene: 13. The CDR3 loop is CASSDPIRDRFGGYTF. CDR3 DNA sequence: TGTGCCAGCAGTGATCCAATCCGGGACAGGTTTGGTGGCTACACCTTC.

This clonotype has just a few counts. This chain connects TRBV5-1 to TRBJ2-4; perhaps TRBD1 as D (6 bases). This CDR3 contains 15 residues. The V end lost 0 bases, the J end lost 0 bases, and 7 bases lay between the germline ends. Germline CDR1 and CDR2: SGHRS and YFSETQ. CDR3 DNA sequence: TGCGCCAGCAGCTTGGAACAGGGAGCCAAAAACATTCAGTACTTC. Its translation: CASSLEQGAKNIQYF.

The chain joins TRBV6-4 to TRBJ2-1; TRBD1 might be the D (6 bases). This CDR3 spans 18 amino acids. Trimming pared 0 bases from V and 0 bases from J, leaving 15 bases between. The germline V gene has CDR1 MRHNA and CDR2 SNTAGT. CDR3 protein: CASSDSQGSYSSYNEQFF. Here the CDR3 DNA reads TGTGCCAGCAGTGACTCCCAGGGGAGTTACAGCTCCTACAATGAGCAGTTCTTC.

The chain recombines TRBV2 with TRBJ2-4; D remains ambiguous. The J call may be incorrect, as the DNA end agrees better with TRBJ2-7. Germline CDR1 reads SNHLY; CDR2 reads FYNNEI. The CDR3 has 16 amino acids. CDR3 sequence: CTTSDEGSSYSYEQYF. In nucleotides, the CDR3 is TGTACCACTTCGGATGAAGGCAGTTCCTACTCCTACGAGCAGTACTTC.

The V gene is TRBV24-1, the J gene TRBJ2-3; 8 nucleotides align to TRBD2. The CDR3 contains 17 residues. CDR1 and CDR2 (germline): KGHDR, SFDVKD. V shed 4 bases and J 2 bases; nucleotides not matched to a gene: 10. DNA of the CDR3: TGTGCCACCAGTGACCCCTCGGGAGCGGGGGTCACAGATACGCAGTATTTT. Protein product: CATSDPSGAGVTDTQYF.